The clone carrying this TCR beta chain was seen a handful of times. Its target is not known. The data stem from a study of OX40 agonist ivuxolimab in advanced cancers. Study context: Dose-escalation cases comprised hepatocellular carcinoma, melanoma, renal cell or head and neck cancer. Antecedent anti-PD-1, anti-PD-L1 or anti-CTLA-4 therapy was permissible, with 40% having received some. Study-wide findings and caveats: On average, a greater number of expanded clones characterised CD8+ T cells relative to CD4+.

The CDR3 is 14 amino acids. The trim removed 4 bases at V and 9 bases at J, leaving 7 bases unmatched. Per germline, CDR1 SGHDT and CDR2 YYEEEE. Some clones are missing from TCRdb's copy, which holds only in-frame ones; the method was immunoSEQ multiplex PCR. Of around 32,000 clones listed, approximately 90% were seen once; the top ten hold 26%. The V and J genes are TRBV5-6 and TRBJ1-6; TRBD1 aligns across 7 bases. This clonotype was obtained from an adult with an advanced solid tumor such as melanoma, head and neck, liver or kidney cancer. The sequencing here drew on CD4+ or CD8+ T cells sorted from blood, taken in a trial of the OX40 agonist ivuxolimab. The CDR3 sequence is CASSREGASSPLHF. The CDR3 DNA sequence: TGTGCCAGCAGCCGGGAGGGGGCCAGTTCACCCCTCCACTTT. The full variable domain, its missing parts supplied by reference TRBV5-6 and TRBJ1-6, is DAGVTQSPTHLIKTRGQQVTLRCSPKSGHDTVSWYQQALGQGPQFIFQYYEEEERQRGNFPDRFSGHQFPNYSSELNVNALLLGDSALYLCASSREGASSPLHFGNGTRLTVT.